A selection of T cell receptor beta chains follows, all from one sample in a study of cytomegalovirus exposure and HLA in healthy donors. Here immunoSEQ multiplex PCR was the method, and the copy in TCRdb shows in-frame clones only, minus some. The table lists around 120,000 clones, 70% to 85% of them singletons. Material: PBMCs. The receptors derive from a boy aged 2 to 9 in good health and CMV-seronegative. Both conserved end residues are part of each CDR3. D genes are given only for firm matches. Size is omitted from some rows. Given values are once, few, many or a class for expanded clones.

18,TRBV5-1,-,TRBJ2-2,-,CASSLGVQGKGNTGELFF,TGCGCCAGCAGCTTGGGGGTCCAGGGGAAGGGGAACACCGGGGAGCTGTTTTTT
13,TRBV19,-,TRBJ1-2,TRBD1,CASSIRDRSGYTF,TGTGCCAGTAGTATAAGGGACAGATCTGGCTACACCTTC
11,TRBV30,-,TRBJ1-4,-,CAWRQVGKLFF,TGTGCCTGGAGACAGGTTGGAAAACTGTTTTTT
15,TRBV6-5,-,TRBJ2-7,-,CASSYAAGEYYEQYF,TGTGCCAGCAGTTACGCGGCAGGGGAATACTACGAGCAGTACTTC
15,TRBV7-8,-,TRBJ1-5,TRBD1,CASSLGTGGGQPQHF,TGTGCCAGCAGCTTAGGGACAGGGGGTGGTCAGCCCCAGCATTTT
14,TRBV5-1,-,TRBJ2-5,TRBD2,CASRGGDVLETQYF,TGCGCCAGCAGGGGGGGGGACGTCTTAGAGACCCAGTACTTC
14,TRBV5-1,-,TRBJ1-1,TRBD1,CASRRGPGNTEAFF,TGCGCCAGCAGAAGGGGGCCCGGGAACACTGAAGCTTTCTTT
15,TRBV7-9,-,TRBJ2-2,-,CASSLGLMNTGELFF,TGTGCCAGCAGCTTAGGACTGATGAACACCGGGGAGCTGTTTTTT
15,TRBV4-2,few,TRBJ1-1,TRBD1,CASSQDTGGASEAFF,TGTGCCAGCAGCCAAGATACAGGGGGCGCGTCTGAAGCTTTCTTT
15,TRBV11-2,-,TRBJ2-7,TRBD1,CASSFGTGGSYEQYF,TGTGCCAGCAGCTTTGGGACAGGGGGCTCCTACGAGCAGTACTTC
15,TRBV4-3,-,TRBJ1-4,-,CASSQDGRANEKLFF,TGCGCCAGCAGCCAAGATGGCAGGGCCAATGAAAAACTGTTTTTT
15,TRBV11-2,once,TRBJ2-7,-,CASSQGTGQDYEQYF,TGTGCCAGCAGCCAGGGGACGGGACAAGACTACGAGCAGTACTTC
14,TRBV18,-,TRBJ2-1,-,CASSPDDYNNEQFF,TGTGCCAGCTCACCAGACGACTACAACAATGAGCAGTTCTTC
14,TRBV30,-,TRBJ2-5,TRBD2,CAWTRLAGRETQYF,TGTGCCTGGACCCGACTAGCGGGTAGAGAGACCCAGTACTTC
18,TRBV28,-,TRBJ1-5,-,CASSDSLPEFYSNQPQHF,TGTGCCAGCAGTGACAGCCTCCCGGAATTTTATAGCAATCAGCCCCAGCATTTT
14,TRBV6-1,-,TRBJ1-2,-,CASTLGAWGSGYTF,TGTGCCAGCACCTTAGGGGCCTGGGGCTCTGGCTACACCTTC
15,TRBV6-4,few,TRBJ2-3,-,CASSSSGGGTDTQYF,TGTGCCAGCAGTAGTAGCGGAGGGGGCACAGATACGCAGTATTTT